This T cell receptor (beta chain) is from a study of CD8 T cells in ankylosing spondylitis. Study-level results: Prior literature has documented some motif variants in synovial fluid and blood from reactive arthritis.

Germline assignment: CDR1 SEHNR and CDR2 FQNEAQ (reference sequence). Trimming removed 5 bases from V and 2 bases from J, with 18 bases in between. This CDR3 contains 16 residues. Each CDR3 protein is one row after TCRdb ran MiXCR on the 5' RACE reads. The data contain roughly 150,000 distinct CDR3 sequences, approximately 32% of them singletons. A remark on this clonotype: What it recognizes is unknown.

This clonotype was obtained from a male donor with ankylosing spondylitis. The sequenced sample consisted of synovial fluid, either unsorted or a sorted T cell fraction (not recorded which). V gene TRBV7-9 combines with J gene TRBJ1-1, with D possibly matching TRBD1 (6 bases). The CDR3 sequence: CASSPDPRGANTEAFF. The CDR3 DNA reads as TGTGCCAGCAGCCCCGACCCCAGGGGCGCTAACACTGAAGCTTTCTTT.